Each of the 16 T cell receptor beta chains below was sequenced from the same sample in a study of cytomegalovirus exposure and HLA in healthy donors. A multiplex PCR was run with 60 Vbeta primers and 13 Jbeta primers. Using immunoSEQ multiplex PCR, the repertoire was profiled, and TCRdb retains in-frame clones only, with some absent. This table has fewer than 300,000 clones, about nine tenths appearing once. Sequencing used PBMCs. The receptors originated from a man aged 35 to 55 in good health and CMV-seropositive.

The CDR3 reads CASSLGDRSYEQYF. CDR3 sequence (DNA): TGTGCCAGCAGCTTGGGGGACAGATCCTACGAGCAGTACTTC. The V gene is TRBV5-6, the J gene TRBJ2-7, with 7 bases fitting TRBD1. After removal of 0 bases from V and 1 base from J, the junction contained 1 base not matched to a gene. Germline V lookup: CDR1 SGHDT, CDR2 YYEEEE. This CDR3 has 14 amino acids. Using reference TRBV5-6 and TRBJ2-7 for the parts outside the CDR3, the full variable domain is DAGVTQSPTHLIKTRGQQVTLRCSPKSGHDTVSWYQQALGQGPQFIFQYYEEEERQRGNFPDRFSGHQFPNYSSELNVNALLLGDSALYLCASSLGDRSYEQYFGPGTRLTVT.

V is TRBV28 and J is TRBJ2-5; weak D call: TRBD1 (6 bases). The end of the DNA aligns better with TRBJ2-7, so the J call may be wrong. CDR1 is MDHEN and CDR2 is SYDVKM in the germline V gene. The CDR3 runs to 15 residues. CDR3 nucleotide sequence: TGTGCCAGCAGGATCCGTGACAGGTCTTTCTACGAGCAGTACTTC. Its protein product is CASRIRDRSFYEQYF.

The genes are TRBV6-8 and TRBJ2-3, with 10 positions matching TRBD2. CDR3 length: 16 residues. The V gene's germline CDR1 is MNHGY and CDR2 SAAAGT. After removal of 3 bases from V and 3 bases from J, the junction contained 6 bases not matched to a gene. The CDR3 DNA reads TGTGCCAGCAGTTATGCCAGCGGGAGGGTAACAGATACGCAGTATTTT. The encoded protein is CASSYASGRVTDTQYF.

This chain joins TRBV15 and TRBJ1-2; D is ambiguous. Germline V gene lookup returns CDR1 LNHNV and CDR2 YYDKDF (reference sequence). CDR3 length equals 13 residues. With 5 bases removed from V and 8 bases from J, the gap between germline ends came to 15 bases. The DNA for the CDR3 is TGTGCCACCAGCGGGCCCCCTTTGTGGGGCTACACCTTC. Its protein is CATSGPPLWGYTF.

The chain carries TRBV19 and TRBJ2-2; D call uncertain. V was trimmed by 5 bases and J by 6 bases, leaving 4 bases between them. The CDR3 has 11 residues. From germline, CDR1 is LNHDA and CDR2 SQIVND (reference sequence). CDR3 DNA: TGTGCCAGTAGTCTTCCCGGGGAGCTGTTTTTT. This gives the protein CASSLPGELFF.

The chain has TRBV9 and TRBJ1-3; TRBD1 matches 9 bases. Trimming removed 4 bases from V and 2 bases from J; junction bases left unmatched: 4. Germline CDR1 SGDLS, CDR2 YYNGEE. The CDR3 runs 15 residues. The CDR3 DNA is TGTGCCAGCAGCCCCGGGGACAGGGCTGGAAACACCATATATTTT. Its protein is CASSPGDRAGNTIYF.

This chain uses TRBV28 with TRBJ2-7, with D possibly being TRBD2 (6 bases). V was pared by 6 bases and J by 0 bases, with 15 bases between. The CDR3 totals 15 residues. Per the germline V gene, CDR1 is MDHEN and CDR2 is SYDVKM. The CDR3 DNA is TGTGCCAGCAGAGCGGACGGACTAAGCTCCTACGAGCAGTACTTC. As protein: CASRADGLSSYEQYF.

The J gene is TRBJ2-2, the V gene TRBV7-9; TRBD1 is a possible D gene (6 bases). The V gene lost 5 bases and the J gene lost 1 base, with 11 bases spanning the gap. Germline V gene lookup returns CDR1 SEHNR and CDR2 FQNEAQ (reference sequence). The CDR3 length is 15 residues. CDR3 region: CASSRLTGNTGELFF. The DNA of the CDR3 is TGTGCCAGCAGCCGATTGACAGGGAACACCGGGGAGCTGTTTTTT.

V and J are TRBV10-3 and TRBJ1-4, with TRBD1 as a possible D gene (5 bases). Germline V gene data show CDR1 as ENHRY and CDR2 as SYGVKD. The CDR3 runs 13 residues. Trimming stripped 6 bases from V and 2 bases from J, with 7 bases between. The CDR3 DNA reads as TGTGCCATCAGGGACACTACTAATGAAAAACTGTTTTTT. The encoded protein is CAIRDTTNEKLFF.

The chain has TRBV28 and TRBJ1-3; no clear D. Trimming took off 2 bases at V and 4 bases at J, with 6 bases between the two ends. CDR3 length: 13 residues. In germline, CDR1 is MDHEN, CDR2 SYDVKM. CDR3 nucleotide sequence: TGTGCCAGCAGTTTAGGAGGGGGAAACACCATATATTTT. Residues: CASSLGGGNTIYF.

CDR3 coding DNA: TGTGCCAGTAGTAGCGACCAGGCAGATACGCAGTATTTT. It encodes CASSSDQADTQYF. V and J are TRBV19 and TRBJ2-3; D gene uncertain. The CDR3 has 13 amino acids. V gave up 4 bases and J gave up 4 bases, with 9 bases separating them. The V gene's germline CDR1 is LNHDA and CDR2 SQIVND (reference sequence).

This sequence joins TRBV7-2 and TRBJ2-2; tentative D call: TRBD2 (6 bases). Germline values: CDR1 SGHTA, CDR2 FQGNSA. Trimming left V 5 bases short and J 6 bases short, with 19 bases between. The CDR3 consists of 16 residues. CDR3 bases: TGTGCCAGCAGCCCACAAAAGGGACTTTTAGCCGGGGAGCTGTTTTTT. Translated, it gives CASSPQKGLLAGELFF.

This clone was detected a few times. CDR3 region: CASLGGTGANVLTF. CDR3 nucleotide sequence: TGCGCCAGCTTGGGGGGTACCGGGGCCAACGTCCTGACTTTC. The chain joins TRBV5-1 to TRBJ2-6, with D possibly TRBD2 on 6 matching bases. The germline V gene encodes CDR1 SGHRS and CDR2 YFSETQ. This CDR3 is 14 amino acids long. The ends were cut back, 7 bases at V and 4 bases at J, with 12 bases in the middle.

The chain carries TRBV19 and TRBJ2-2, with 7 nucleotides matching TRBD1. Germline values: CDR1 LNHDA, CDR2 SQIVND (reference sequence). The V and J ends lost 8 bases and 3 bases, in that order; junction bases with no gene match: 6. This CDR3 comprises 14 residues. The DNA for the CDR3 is TGTGCCAGTTCGACAGGGTGGGACACCGGGGAGCTGTTTTTT. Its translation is CASSTGWDTGELFF. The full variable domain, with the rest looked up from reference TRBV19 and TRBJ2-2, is DGGITQSPKYLFRKEGQNVTLSCEQNLNHDAMYWYRQDPGQGLRLIYYSQIVNDFQKGDIAEGYSVSREKKESFPLTVTSAQKNPTAFYLCASSTGWDTGELFFGEGSRLTVL.

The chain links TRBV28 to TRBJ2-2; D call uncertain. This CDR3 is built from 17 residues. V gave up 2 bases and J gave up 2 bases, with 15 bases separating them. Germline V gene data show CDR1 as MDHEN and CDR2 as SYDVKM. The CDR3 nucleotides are TGTGCCAGCAGTTTACTCTTTTCGTACAGTAACACCGGGGAGCTGTTTTTT. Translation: CASSLLFSYSNTGELFF.

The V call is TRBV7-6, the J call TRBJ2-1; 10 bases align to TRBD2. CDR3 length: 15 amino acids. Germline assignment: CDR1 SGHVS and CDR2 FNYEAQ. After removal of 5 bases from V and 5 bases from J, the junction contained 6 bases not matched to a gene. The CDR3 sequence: CASSIGLAADNEQFF. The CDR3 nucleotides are TGTGCCAGCAGCATAGGACTAGCGGCAGACAATGAGCAGTTCTTC.